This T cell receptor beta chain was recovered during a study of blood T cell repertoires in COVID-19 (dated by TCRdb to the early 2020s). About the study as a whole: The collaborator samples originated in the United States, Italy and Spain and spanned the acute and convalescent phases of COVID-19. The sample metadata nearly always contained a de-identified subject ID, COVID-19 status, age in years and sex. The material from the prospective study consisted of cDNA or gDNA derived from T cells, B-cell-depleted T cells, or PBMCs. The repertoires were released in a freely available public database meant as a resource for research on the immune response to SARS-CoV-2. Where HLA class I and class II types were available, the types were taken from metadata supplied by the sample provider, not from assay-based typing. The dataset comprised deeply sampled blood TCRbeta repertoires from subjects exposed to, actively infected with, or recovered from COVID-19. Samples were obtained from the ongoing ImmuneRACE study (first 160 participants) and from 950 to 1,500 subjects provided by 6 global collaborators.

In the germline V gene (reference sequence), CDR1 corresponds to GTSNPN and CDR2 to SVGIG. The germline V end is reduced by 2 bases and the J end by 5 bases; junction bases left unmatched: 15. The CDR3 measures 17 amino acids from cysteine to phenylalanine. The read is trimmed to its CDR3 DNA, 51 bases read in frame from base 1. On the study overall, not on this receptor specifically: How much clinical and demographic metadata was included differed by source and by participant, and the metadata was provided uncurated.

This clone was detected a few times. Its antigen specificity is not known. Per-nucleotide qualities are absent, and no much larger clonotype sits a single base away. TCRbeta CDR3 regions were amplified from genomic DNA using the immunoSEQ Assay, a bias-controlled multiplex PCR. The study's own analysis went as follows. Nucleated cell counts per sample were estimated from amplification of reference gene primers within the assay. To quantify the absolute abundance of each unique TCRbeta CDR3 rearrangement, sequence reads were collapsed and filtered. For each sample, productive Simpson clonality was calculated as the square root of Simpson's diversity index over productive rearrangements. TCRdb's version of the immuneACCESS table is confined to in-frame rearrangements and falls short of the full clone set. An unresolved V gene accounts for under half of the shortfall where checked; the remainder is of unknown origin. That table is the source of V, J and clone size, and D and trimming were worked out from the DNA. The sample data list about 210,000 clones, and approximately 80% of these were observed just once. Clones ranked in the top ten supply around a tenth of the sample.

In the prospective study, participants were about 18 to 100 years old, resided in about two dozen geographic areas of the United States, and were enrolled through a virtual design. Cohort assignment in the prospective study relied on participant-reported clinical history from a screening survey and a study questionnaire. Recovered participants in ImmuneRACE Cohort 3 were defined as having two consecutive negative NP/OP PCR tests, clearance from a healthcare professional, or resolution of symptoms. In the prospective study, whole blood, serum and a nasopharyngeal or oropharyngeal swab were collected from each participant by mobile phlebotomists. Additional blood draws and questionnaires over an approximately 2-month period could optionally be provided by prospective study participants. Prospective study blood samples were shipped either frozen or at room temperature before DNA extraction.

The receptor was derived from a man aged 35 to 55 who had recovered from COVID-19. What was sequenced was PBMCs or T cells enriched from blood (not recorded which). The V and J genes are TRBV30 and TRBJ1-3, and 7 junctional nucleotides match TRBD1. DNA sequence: TGTGCCTGGAGTCCAGTACTGTGGACAGGAGGTCGAAACACCATATATTTT. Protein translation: CAWSPVLWTGGRNTIYF.